These T cell receptor beta chains were read from a single sample in a study of beta chain features in type 1 diabetes. TCRdb keeps only in-frame clones here, not all; method: immunoSEQ multiplex PCR. This sample has over 700,000 clones, with under 20% found just once. The specimen was naive CD4+ T cells from blood. The receptors stem from a woman aged 18-29 years in good health. Both conserved end residues are part of each CDR3. D genes are given only for firm matches. Expanded clones are given a class, and other clones once, few, many or no size at all.

>.|TRBV11-1|.|14|TRBJ2-3
TGTGCCAGCAGCTTAGCTCTCTACACAGATACGCAGTATTTT
CASSLALYTDTQYF
>few|TRBV5-1|TRBD2|14|TRBJ2-1
TGCGCCAGCACCCAGGGACTAGCGCCTAATGAGCAGTTCTTC
CASTQGLAPNEQFF
>.|TRBV6-1|TRBD1|13|TRBJ1-1
TGTGCCAGCAGTTGGACAGGGACTAATGAAGCTTTCTTT
CASSWTGTNEAFF
>few|TRBV6-6|.|15|TRBJ2-7
TGTGCCAGCAGTTATGACAGCCGGAGCTCCTACGAGCAGTACTTC
CASSYDSRSSYEQYF
>.|TRBV4-3|TRBD2|16|TRBJ2-3
TGCGCCAGCAGCCAAGGGGGATTAGCGGGAGTAGATACGCAGTATTTT
CASSQGGLAGVDTQYF
>few|TRBV5-1|.|15|TRBJ2-2
TGCGCCAGCAGCTTGGGTAGCGCGAACACCGGGGAGCTGTTTTTT
CASSLGSANTGELFF
>.|TRBV9|.|15|TRBJ2-2
TGTGCCAGCAGCCTCGACTACCTAGTAATAAGGGAGCTGTTTTTT
CASSLDYLVIRELFF
>many|TRBV14|TRBD1|15|TRBJ1-2
TGTGCCAGCAGCCACGATGGGACAGGCTTTGGGGGCTACACCTTC
CASSHDGTGFGGYTF
>few|TRBV7-2|.|11|TRBJ2-7
TGTGCCAGCAGCTTCCACTACGAGCAGTACTTC
CASSFHYEQYF
>.|TRBV9|.|15|TRBJ2-1
TGTGCCAGCAGCGCCACCTGGAGCTCCTACAATGAGCAGTTCTTC
CASSATWSSYNEQFF
>few|TRBV19|.|14|TRBJ2-6
TGTGCCAGTAGTAACGGTTATGGGGCCAACGTCCTGACTTTC
CASSNGYGANVLTF
>.|TRBV11-3|.|14|TRBJ1-1
TGTGCCAGCAGCCCTAGCGGGGCTGGGACTGAAGCTTTCTTT
CASSPSGAGTEAFF
>.|TRBV21-1|.|14|TRBJ2-1
TGTGCCAGCAGTCCCTTAGACAGCCACAATGAGCAGTTCTTC
CASSPLDSHNEQFF
>few|TRBV5-1|.|14|TRBJ2-1
TGCGCCAGCAGCTTGGCGGCGGGTGGCAATGAGCAGTTCTTC
CASSLAAGGNEQFF
>few|TRBV28|.|15|TRBJ2-7
TGTGCCAGCAGTTTTAAGCAAGTATACTCCTACGAGCAGTACTTC
CASSFKQVYSYEQYF